One sample yielded the 5 T cell receptor beta chains listed below, sequenced in a study of regulatory T cells in long-lasting Graves disease. Time point noted: newly diagnosed GD, antithyroid drugs for less than 3 months. Extracted PBMC RNA gave rise to the TCR library. Arm-PCR of CDR3 regions with iRepertoire HTBI primers generated TCR beta libraries. TCRdb reanalysed the multiplex PCR reads using MiXCR and keeps one entry per CDR3 protein. The profile shows 380,000 or so distinct CDR3 sequences, about 16% of them singletons. These data also featured in a second study, about T cells in Graves' hyperthyroidism and ophthalmopathy.

The sample in question was peripheral blood mononuclear cells (PBMCs), obtained at new diagnosis, from a patient treated with antithyroid drugs. The receptors were sampled from a young woman with Graves disease.

This clonotype occurred a few times. This sequence joins TRBV20-1 and TRBJ2-3, with no clear D. CDR3 size: 13 residues. Germline CDR1 reads DFQATT; CDR2 reads SNEGSKA (reference sequence). Deletions cut 0 bases from V and 2 bases from J, with 6 bases between. CDR3 nucleotides: TGCAGTGCTAGAGAGGCAATCACAGATACGCAGTATTTT. Amino acid sequence: CSAREAITDTQYF.

A single count supports this clonotype. A single base separates this from a much larger clone, so it may be a read error. The genes are TRBV29-1 and TRBJ2-1; possibly TRBD1 for D (7 bases). CDR3 length: 14 residues. From germline, CDR1 is SQVTM and CDR2 ANQGSEA. The CDR3 spells CGVEAEGAYNEQFF. CDR3 in DNA: TGCGGCGTTGAAGCGGAGGGGGCTTACAATGAGCAGTTCTTC.

This clonotype was recorded at least ten times. The J gene is TRBJ2-7, the V gene TRBV2, with unresolved D. Trimming stripped 6 bases from V and 2 bases from J, with 11 bases between. This CDR3 spans 13 amino acids. Germline-derived CDR1 and CDR2 are SNHLY and FYNNEI. The CDR3: CASSRTDTYEQYF. CDR3 bases: TGTGCCAGCAGCCGGACCGACACCTACGAGCAGTACTTC.

This clonotype was seen only a few times. In this CDR3 the conserved last residue, phenylalanine or tryptophan, is missing, so a read error is likely. The gene calls are TRBV20-1 and TRBJ2-1; tentatively, D is TRBD2 (7 bases). The germline V and J ends were trimmed by 0 bases and 0 bases, with 15 bases remaining between them. Germline V CDR1 and CDR2: DFQATT, SNEGSKA (reference sequence). This CDR3 region has 17 residues. The CDR3 region is CSARDGGGRSSYNEQFL. The CDR3 coding sequence is TGCAGTGCTAGAGATGGGGGGGGGCGGAGCTCCTACAATGAGCAGTTCCTC.

This clonotype was seen a few times. The gene calls are TRBV5-4 and TRBJ2-5, with 9 bases that match TRBD2. The length of the CDR3 is 16 residues. With V trimmed by 6 bases and J by 1 base, 10 bases remained unmatched. Germline CDR1 reads SGHNT; CDR2 reads YYREEE (reference sequence). DNA for the CDR3: TGTGCCAGCAAGGAGAGCGGGGGGTCCCTCCAAGAGACCCAGTACTTC. This translates into CASKESGGSLQETQYF.